What follows are 29 T cell receptor beta chains derived from one specimen sequenced in a study of shared clonotypes between healthy human individuals (dated by TCRdb to 2020 to 2022). The method behind the library was the immunoSEQ multiplex PCR assay. TCRdb limited this immuneACCESS table to in-frame rearrangements with V and J called. A share of clones is missing; checked studies link under half to unresolved V genes, and the rest is unexplained. This sample is represented by about 2.4 million clones; 90% to 95% of them were singletons. The ten largest clonotypes hold over 0.12% of the sample. The material sequenced was naive CD4+ T cells sorted from blood. In the paper's terms, the cell subset or site label means: CD45RA+ positively selected. These receptors originate from a man between 18 and 29 years old in good health.

The CDR3 here is CASSLDGWGGYEQYF. The CDR3 DNA sequence: TGTGCCAGCAGCTTAGATGGTTGGGGCGGCTACGAGCAGTACTTC. The chain carries TRBV7-9 and TRBJ2-7; weak D call: TRBD1 (5 bases). Germline CDR1 and CDR2: SEHNR and FQNEAQ (reference sequence). The CDR3 has 15 residues. Trimming left V 1 base short and J 3 bases short, with 13 bases between.

Concerning this clone: Other DNA sequences of this sample code for an identical CDR3. CDR3 sequence (DNA): TGTGCCAGCAGCGTAGTTGGAGATACGCAGTATTTT. The encoded protein is CASSVVGDTQYF. The V gene is TRBV9, the J gene TRBJ2-3; D not resolved. V shed 0 bases and J shed 5 bases, with 4 bases lying between them. The CDR3 is made up of 12 amino acids. Germline CDR1 reads SGDLS; CDR2 reads YYNGEE.

J is TRBJ2-7 and V is TRBV2, with unresolved D. CDR1 and CDR2 from the germline V gene are SNHLY and FYNNEI. CDR3 length: 12 residues. V was pared by 0 bases and J by 4 bases, with 4 bases between. Here the CDR3 DNA reads TGTGCCAGCAGTGAAGCGGAGTACGAGCAGTACTTC. Encoded protein: CASSEAEYEQYF.

The chain uses TRBV5-1 and TRBJ1-1; maybe TRBD1 (6 bases). Trimming removed 0 bases at V and 3 bases at J, with 21 bases between. CDR1 SGHRS and CDR2 YFSETQ come from the germline V gene. The CDR3 has 18 residues. In nucleotides, the CDR3 is TGCGCCAGCAGCTTGGCCAGCGGGACACCAAGCTCCTACACTGAAGCTTTCTTT. Translation gives CASSLASGTPSSYTEAFF.

The CDR3 nucleotides are TGTGCCAGCAGCATCTACAGGGGAAATTCACCCCTCCACTTT. Its protein product is CASSIYRGNSPLHF. V and J are TRBV5-6 and TRBJ1-6; 7 positions agree with TRBD1. Germline-derived CDR1 and CDR2 are SGHDT and YYEEEE. CDR3 length: 14 amino acids. With V trimmed by 4 bases and J by 7 bases, 5 bases remained unmatched.

The chain recombines TRBV27 with TRBJ2-5; D perhaps matches TRBD1 (6 bases). Germline CDR1 and CDR2: MNHEY and SMNVEV (reference sequence). V was shortened by 0 bases and J by 5 bases, with 13 bases between the two germline ends. This CDR3 spans 15 amino acids. Written as DNA, the CDR3 is TGTGCCAGCAGTTTATCGTTCAGGGGTCGTGAGACCCAGTACTTC. Translated, it gives CASSLSFRGRETQYF.

This sequence joins TRBV30 and TRBJ1-1; maybe TRBD1 (5 bases). CDR1 and CDR2 (germline): GTSNPN, SVGIG (reference sequence). The CDR3 runs 19 residues. Trimming removed 0 bases at V and 2 bases at J, with 25 bases between. CDR3: CAWSVSGQGSTGYNTEAFF. CDR3 nucleotide sequence: TGTGCCTGGAGTGTAAGTGGCCAGGGATCTACGGGTTATAACACTGAAGCTTTCTTT.

The rearrangement uses TRBV28 and TRBJ1-1; tentatively, D is TRBD1 (5 bases). The CDR3 is 13 residues long. Germline V gene data show CDR1 as MDHEN and CDR2 as SYDVKM. The V end was cut by 7 bases, the J end by 1 base, with 10 bases between. The CDR3 sequence is CASTAGPNTEAFF. The CDR3 coding sequence is TGTGCCAGCACGGCAGGGCCGAACACTGAAGCTTTCTTT. Looking up the rest from reference TRBV28 and TRBJ1-1 gives the full variable domain: DVKVTQSSRYLVKRTGEKVFLECVQDMDHENMFWYRQDPGLGLRLIYFSYDVKMKEKGDIPEGYSVSREKKERFSLILESASTNQTSMYLCASTAGPNTEAFFGQGTRLTVV.

The rearrangement uses TRBV4-3 and TRBJ2-1; no reliable D call. CDR3 size: 16 residues. The germline V gene encodes CDR1 LGHNA and CDR2 YSLEER. V was trimmed by 0 bases and J by 7 bases, leaving 16 bases between them. CDR3 region: CASSQEYTPTRNEQFF. The CDR3 DNA reads TGCGCCAGCAGCCAAGAGTACACCCCTACGAGGAATGAGCAGTTCTTC.

This clone came up once. The rearrangement joins TRBV5-1 to TRBJ2-3; 7 bases line up with TRBD1. The junction had 8 bases not matched to a gene; V was cut back by 4 bases and J by 6 bases. CDR1 SGHRS and CDR2 YFSETQ come from the germline V gene. The CDR3 consists of 14 residues. In nucleotides, the CDR3 is TGCGCCAGCAGCATAGGACAGGCCCCGGATACGCAGTATTTT. Its translation is CASSIGQAPDTQYF.

This chain links TRBV12-1 with TRBJ2-3; the table's D call TRBD1 went unverified against the DNA. TRBV12-1 is a recognized pseudogene. The CDR3 totals 17 residues. CDR3 in DNA: TGTGCCAGCAGCTTTTTTCCGGGGACAGGGAGCACAGATACGCAGTATTTT. It specifies CASSFFPGTGSTDTQYF.

This clone was counted once. J is TRBJ1-4 and V is TRBV15; TRBD1 might be the D (5 bases). Germline CDR1 reads LNHNV; CDR2 reads YYDKDF (reference sequence). V was cut by 0 bases and J by 10 bases, with 15 bases left in between. The CDR3 has 15 amino acids. The CDR3 region is CATSRDSSGGGKLFF. As DNA, the CDR3 is TGTGCCACCAGCAGAGATTCGAGTGGGGGGGGAAAACTGTTTTTT. Full variable domain (outside the CDR3, taken from reference TRBV15 and TRBJ1-4): DAMVIQNPRYQVTQFGKPVTLSCSQTLNHNVMYWYQQKSSQAPKLLFHYYDKDFNNEADTPDNFQSRRPNTSFCFLDIRSPGLGDTAMYLCATSRDSSGGGKLFFGSGTQLSVL.

The J gene is TRBJ1-2, the V gene TRBV25-1; tentatively, D is TRBD1 (5 bases). Per the germline V gene, CDR1 is MGHDK and CDR2 is SYGVNS. The CDR3 loop spans 14 amino acids. With 1 base removed from V and 4 bases from J, the gap between germline ends came to 10 bases. DNA of the CDR3: TGTGCCAGCAGTGAATCAGGCAGGGTCTATGGCTACACCTTC. This codes for CASSESGRVYGYTF.

The rearrangement joins TRBV5-4 to TRBJ2-1, with 7 bases aligning to TRBD2. Germline V gene sequence: CDR1 SGHNT, CDR2 YYREEE (reference sequence). The V segment lost 0 bases and the J segment 8 bases; nucleotides outside the gene matches: 11. The CDR3 sequence is 16 residues long. Here the CDR3 reads CASSLAWGGTTDEQFF. In DNA form, the CDR3 reads TGTGCCAGCAGCTTGGCGTGGGGGGGGACTACCGATGAGCAGTTCTTC.

The chain links TRBV7-9 to TRBJ1-6; the D is unclear. Per germline, CDR1 SEHNR and CDR2 FQNEAQ (reference sequence). The V gene lost 6 bases and the J gene lost 0 bases, with 6 bases spanning the gap. This CDR3 comprises 14 residues. The CDR3 DNA reads TGTGCCAGCAGTACGAGCTCCTATAATTCACCCCTCCACTTT. It is translated as CASSTSSYNSPLHF.

Concerning this clone: Distinct nucleotide sequences in the sample also encode this CDR3. The chain combines TRBV10-3 with TRBJ2-1; D is unclear. Germline CDR1 ENHRY, CDR2 SYGVKD. V lost 0 bases, J lost 9 bases, and 3 bases lay in between. This CDR3 contains 11 residues. CDR3 in DNA: TGTGCCATCAGTGAGTCGTTTGAGCAGTTCTTC. Amino acids: CAISESFEQFF.

V and J are TRBV5-1 and TRBJ2-5; TRBD2 is a possible D gene (6 bases). This CDR3 comprises 16 residues. Between the trimmed V and J ends, which lost 7 bases and 1 base, there was a span of 20 bases. Per germline, CDR1 SGHRS and CDR2 YFSETQ. This CDR3 is CASAIQPGDLQETQYF. The CDR3 DNA sequence: TGCGCCAGCGCCATACAACCGGGGGATCTCCAAGAGACCCAGTACTTC.

This clone turned up a few times. The chain links TRBV7-9 to TRBJ2-7, with D perhaps matching TRBD1 (8 bases). The V gene's germline CDR1 is SEHNR and CDR2 FQNEAQ (reference sequence). The CDR3 contains 15 residues. V lost 5 bases, J lost 3 bases, and 17 bases lay in between. Here the CDR3 reads CASSPSGQGYYEQYF. CDR3 DNA sequence: TGTGCCAGCAGCCCTAGCGGACAGGGCTACTACGAGCAGTACTTC.

The chain links TRBV6-6 to TRBJ2-7, with 9 positions matching TRBD2. The CDR3 sequence is 14 residues long. The V gene end was trimmed by 6 bases and the J gene end by 4 bases; junction bases not matched to a gene: 7. Germline V gene data show CDR1 as MNHNY and CDR2 as SVGAGI (reference sequence). CDR3 region: CASRAGGQIYEQYF. CDR3 in DNA: TGTGCCAGCAGAGCGGGGGGACAAATATACGAGCAGTACTTC.

This chain links TRBV21-1 with TRBJ1-5. TRBV21-1 is tagged as a pseudogene. The CDR3 is made up of 20 amino acids. This chain's CDR3 is CASSKRFRARDQTRGGPQHF. CDR3 bases: TGTGCCAGCAGCAAAAGATTTCGGGCGAGGGATCAGACTCGGGGGGGGCCCCAGCATTTT.

This clone was recorded once. The J gene is TRBJ2-5, the V gene TRBV30, with D hard to call. The CDR3 is 14 amino acids. Germline CDR1 GTSNPN, CDR2 SVGIG (reference sequence). Trimming took 0 bases from V and 5 from J, leaving 13 bases between them. The DNA of the CDR3 is TGTGCCTGGAGTGTACTGAGTTTTGGGGAGACCCAGTACTTC. This translates into CAWSVLSFGETQYF.

The CDR3 is CASSERGRGWSGNTIYF. The CDR3, as DNA: TGTGCCAGCAGTGAGCGGGGCAGGGGGTGGTCTGGAAACACCATATATTTT. This chain joins TRBV6-1 and TRBJ1-3; 7 bases align to TRBD1. The CDR3 is 17 amino acids. V lost 3 bases, J lost 1 base, and 9 bases stayed unmatched. From germline, CDR1 is MNHNS and CDR2 SASEGT.

CDR3 region: CASNIAGLLGTEAFF. CDR3 bases: TGTGCCAGCAACATTGCCGGGTTACTGGGCACTGAAGCTTTCTTT. The V gene is TRBV2, the J gene TRBJ1-1; D not resolved. The germline V gene has CDR1 SNHLY and CDR2 FYNNEI. CDR3 length equals 15 residues. V was clipped by 7 bases and J by 4 bases, with 19 bases between them.

The chain is built from TRBV19 and TRBJ2-2, with 8 nucleotides matching TRBD1. Germline CDR1 is LNHDA and CDR2 is SQIVND (reference sequence). The CDR3 contains 18 residues. The J segment lost 5 bases and the V segment lost 3 bases, leaving 14 bases of the junction unmatched. The CDR3 loop is CASSIGVGQGWGTGELFF. In DNA, the CDR3 is TGTGCCAGTAGTATCGGGGTCGGACAGGGCTGGGGGACCGGGGAGCTGTTTTTT.

CDR3 protein: CASSHLPGQGARETQYF. For the CDR3, the DNA is TGTGCCAGCAGCCACCTCCCGGGACAGGGGGCGCGAGAGACCCAGTACTTC. The chain couples TRBV14 to TRBJ2-5, with TRBD1 identical over 12 bases. This CDR3 spans 17 amino acids. Looked up from germline, CDR1 is SGHDN and CDR2 is FVKESK. Trimming took 3 bases from V and 4 from J; bases not matched to a gene: 9.

V and J are TRBV5-1 and TRBJ2-5, with 8 bases matching TRBD1. Losses at the gene ends were 0 bases for V and 0 bases for J; bases not matched to a gene: 4. Germline CDR1 reads SGHRS; CDR2 reads YFSETQ. The CDR3 sequence is 16 residues long. The CDR3 nucleotides are TGCGCCAGCAGCTTGGGTCGACAGGGGTACCAAGAGACCCAGTACTTC. It encodes CASSLGRQGYQETQYF.

The chain joins TRBV6-1 to TRBJ1-3; D gene ambiguous. This CDR3 is 13 amino acids long. Germline assignment: CDR1 MNHNS and CDR2 SASEGT. The ends were cut back, 7 bases at V and 5 bases at J, with 12 bases in the middle. The CDR3 nucleotides read TGTGCCAGCATGCAGGCCGGGAGAAACACCATATATTTT. As protein: CASMQAGRNTIYF.

V and J are TRBV2 and TRBJ2-7, with a possible D match to TRBD2 (5 bases). The CDR3 loop spans 18 amino acids. V was pared by 0 bases and J by 0 bases, with 18 bases between. Germline V gene data show CDR1 as SNHLY and CDR2 as FYNNEI. The CDR3 nucleotides are TGTGCCAGCAGTGAAGCCTCCGGGGAACTGACTCTCTCCTACGAGCAGTACTTC. It yields the protein CASSEASGELTLSYEQYF.

This sequence joins TRBV5-6 and TRBJ2-1; D is possibly TRBD1 (6 bases). The length of the CDR3 is 14 residues. CDR1 SGHDT and CDR2 YYEEEE come from the germline V gene. The V end was cut by 3 bases, the J end by 10 bases, with 17 bases between. This CDR3 is CASSSLQGYWEQFF. The CDR3 nucleotides read TGTGCCAGCAGCTCGTTACAGGGATACTGGGAGCAGTTCTTC.